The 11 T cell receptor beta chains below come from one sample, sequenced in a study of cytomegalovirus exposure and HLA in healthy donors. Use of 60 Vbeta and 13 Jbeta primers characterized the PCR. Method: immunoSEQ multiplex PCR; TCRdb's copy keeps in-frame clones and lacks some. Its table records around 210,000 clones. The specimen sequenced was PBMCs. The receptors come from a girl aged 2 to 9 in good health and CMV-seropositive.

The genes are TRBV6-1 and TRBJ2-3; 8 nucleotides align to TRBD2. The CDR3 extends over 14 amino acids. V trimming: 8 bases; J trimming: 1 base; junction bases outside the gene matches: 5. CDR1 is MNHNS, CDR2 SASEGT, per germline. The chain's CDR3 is CASPPGLGTDTQYF. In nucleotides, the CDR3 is TGTGCCAGCCCCCCGGGACTAGGCACAGATACGCAGTATTTT.

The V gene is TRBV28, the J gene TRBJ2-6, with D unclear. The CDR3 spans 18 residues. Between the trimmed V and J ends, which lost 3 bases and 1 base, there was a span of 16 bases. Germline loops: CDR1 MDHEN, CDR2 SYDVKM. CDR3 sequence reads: CASSLWSESSSGANVLTF. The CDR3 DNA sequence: TGTGCCAGCAGTTTGTGGTCAGAAAGTTCTTCTGGGGCCAACGTCCTGACTTTC.

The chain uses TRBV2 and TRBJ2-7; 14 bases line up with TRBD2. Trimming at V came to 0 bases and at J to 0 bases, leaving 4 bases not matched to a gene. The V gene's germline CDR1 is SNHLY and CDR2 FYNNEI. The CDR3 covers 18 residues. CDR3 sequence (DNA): TGTGCCAGCAGTGAAGCGGGGGGACTAGCGGGAGACTCCTACGAGCAGTACTTC. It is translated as CASSEAGGLAGDSYEQYF.

CDR3 amino acids: CASSSGSTDTQYF. The CDR3 DNA follows: TGTGCCAGCAGTAGCGGGAGCACAGATACGCAGTATTTT. This rearrangement joins TRBV7-2 to TRBJ2-3; 7 bases align to TRBD2. The CDR3 runs to 13 residues. The V segment lost 6 bases and the J segment 0 bases; nucleotides outside the gene matches: 0. Germline assignment: CDR1 SGHTA and CDR2 FQGNSA.

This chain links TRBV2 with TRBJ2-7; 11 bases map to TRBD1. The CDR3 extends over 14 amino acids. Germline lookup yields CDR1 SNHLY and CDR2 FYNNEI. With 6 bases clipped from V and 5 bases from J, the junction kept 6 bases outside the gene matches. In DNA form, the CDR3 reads TGTGCCAGCAGGGATGGACAGGGGGCCGACGAGCAGTACTTC. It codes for CASRDGQGADEQYF. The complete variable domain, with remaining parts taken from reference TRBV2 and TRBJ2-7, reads EPEVTQTPSHQVTQMGQEVILRCVPISNHLYFYWYRQILGQKVEFLVSFYNNEISEKSEIFDDQFSVERPDGSNFTLKIRSTKLEDSAMYFCASRDGQGADEQYFGPGTRLTVT.

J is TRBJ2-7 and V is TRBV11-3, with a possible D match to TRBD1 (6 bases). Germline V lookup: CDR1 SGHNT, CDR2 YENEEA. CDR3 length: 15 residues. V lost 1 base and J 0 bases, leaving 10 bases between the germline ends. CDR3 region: CASSLGQGSSYEQYF. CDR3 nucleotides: TGTGCCAGCAGCTTAGGGCAGGGGAGCTCCTACGAGCAGTACTTC.

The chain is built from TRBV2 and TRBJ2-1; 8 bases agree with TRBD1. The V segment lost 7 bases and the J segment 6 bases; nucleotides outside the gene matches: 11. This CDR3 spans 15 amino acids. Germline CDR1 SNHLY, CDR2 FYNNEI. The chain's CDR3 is CASTGGAAKSNEQFF. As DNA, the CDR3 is TGTGCCAGCACAGGGGGCGCAGCCAAGTCCAATGAGCAGTTCTTC.

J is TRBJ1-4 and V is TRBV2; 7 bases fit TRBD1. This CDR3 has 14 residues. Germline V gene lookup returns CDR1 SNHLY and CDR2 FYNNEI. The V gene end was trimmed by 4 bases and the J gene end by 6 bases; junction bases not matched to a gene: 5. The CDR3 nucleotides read TGTGCCAGCAGTGGACAGGGCACAGATGAAAAACTGTTTTTT. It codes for CASSGQGTDEKLFF.

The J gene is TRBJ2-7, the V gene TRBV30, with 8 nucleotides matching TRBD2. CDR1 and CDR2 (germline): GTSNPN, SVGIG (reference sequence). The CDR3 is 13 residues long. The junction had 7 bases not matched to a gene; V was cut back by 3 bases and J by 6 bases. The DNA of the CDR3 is TGTGCCTGGAGGACGGGGGGGGGTTTCGAGCAGTACTTC. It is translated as CAWRTGGGFEQYF. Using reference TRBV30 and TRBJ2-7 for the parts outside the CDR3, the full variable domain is SQTIHQWPATLVQPVGSPLSLECTVEGTSNPNLYWYRQAAGRGLQLLFYSVGIGQISSEVPQNLSASRPQDRQFILSSKKLLLSDSGFYLCAWRTGGGFEQYFGPGTRLTVT.

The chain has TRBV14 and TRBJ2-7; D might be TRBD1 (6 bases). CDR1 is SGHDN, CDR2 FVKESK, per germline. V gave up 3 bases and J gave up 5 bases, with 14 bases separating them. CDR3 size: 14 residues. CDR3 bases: TGTGCCAGCAGCCATGGAACAGGGTCCGACGAGCAGTACTTC. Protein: CASSHGTGSDEQYF. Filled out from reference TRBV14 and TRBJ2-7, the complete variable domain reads EAGVTQFPSHSVIEKGQTVTLRCDPISGHDNLYWYRRVMGKEIKFLLHFVKESKQDESGMPNNRFLAERTGGTYSTLKVQPAELEDSGVYFCASSHGTGSDEQYFGPGTRLTVT.

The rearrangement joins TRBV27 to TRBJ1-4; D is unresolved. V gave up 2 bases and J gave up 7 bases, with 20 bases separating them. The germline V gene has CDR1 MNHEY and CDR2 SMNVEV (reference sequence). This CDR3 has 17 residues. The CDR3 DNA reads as TGTGCCAGCAGTTTACTACCCCCCCCGGGGAGTCGTGAAAAACTGTTTTTT. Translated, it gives CASSLLPPPGSREKLFF.